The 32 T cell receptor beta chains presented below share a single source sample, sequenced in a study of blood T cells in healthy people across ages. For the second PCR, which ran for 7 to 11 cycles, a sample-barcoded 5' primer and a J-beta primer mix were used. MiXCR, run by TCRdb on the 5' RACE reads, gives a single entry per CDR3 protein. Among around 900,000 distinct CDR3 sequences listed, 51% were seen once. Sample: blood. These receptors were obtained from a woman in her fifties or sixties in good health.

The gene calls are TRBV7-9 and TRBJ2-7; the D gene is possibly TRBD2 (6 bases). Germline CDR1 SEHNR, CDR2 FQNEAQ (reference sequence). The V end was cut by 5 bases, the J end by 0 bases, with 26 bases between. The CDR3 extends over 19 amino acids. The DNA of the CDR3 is TGTGCCAGCAGCAATCGAGCCGGGACTGTAAGAAGGAGCTCCTACGAGCAGTACTTC. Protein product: CASSNRAGTVRRSSYEQYF.

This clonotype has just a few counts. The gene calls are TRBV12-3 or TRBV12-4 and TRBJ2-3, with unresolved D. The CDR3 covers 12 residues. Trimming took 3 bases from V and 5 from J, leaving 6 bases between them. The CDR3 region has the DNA TGTGCCAGCAGTTTCGGTAAAGATACGCAGTATTTT. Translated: CASSFGKDTQYF.

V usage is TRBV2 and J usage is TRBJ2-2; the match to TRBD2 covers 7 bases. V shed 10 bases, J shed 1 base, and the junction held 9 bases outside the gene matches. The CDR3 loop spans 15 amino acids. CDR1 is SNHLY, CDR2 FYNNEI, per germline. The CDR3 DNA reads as TGTGCCATATACGGGACTACTAAGAACACCGGGGAGCTGTTTTTT. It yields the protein CAIYGTTKNTGELFF.

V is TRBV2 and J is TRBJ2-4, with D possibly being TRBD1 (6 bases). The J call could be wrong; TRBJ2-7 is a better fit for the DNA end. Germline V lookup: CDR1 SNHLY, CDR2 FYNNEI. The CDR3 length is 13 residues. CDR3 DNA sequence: TGTGCCACCACCAGTGGGACAACCTACGAGCAGTACTTC. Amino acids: CATTSGTTYEQYF.

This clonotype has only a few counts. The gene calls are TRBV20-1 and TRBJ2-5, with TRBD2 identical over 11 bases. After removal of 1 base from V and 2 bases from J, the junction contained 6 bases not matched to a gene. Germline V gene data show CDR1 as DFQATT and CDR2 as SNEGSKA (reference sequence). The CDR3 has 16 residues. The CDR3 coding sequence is TGCAGTGCTAGAGGAAGGGGACTAGCGGTACAAGAGACCCAGTACTTC. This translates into CSARGRGLAVQETQYF.

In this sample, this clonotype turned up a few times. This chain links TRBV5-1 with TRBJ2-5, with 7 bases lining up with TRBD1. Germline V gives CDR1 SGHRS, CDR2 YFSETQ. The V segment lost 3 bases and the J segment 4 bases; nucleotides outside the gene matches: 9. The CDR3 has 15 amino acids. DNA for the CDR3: TGCGCCAGCAGCTCGAACACAGGGGTAGGAGAGACCCAGTACTTC. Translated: CASSSNTGVGETQYF.

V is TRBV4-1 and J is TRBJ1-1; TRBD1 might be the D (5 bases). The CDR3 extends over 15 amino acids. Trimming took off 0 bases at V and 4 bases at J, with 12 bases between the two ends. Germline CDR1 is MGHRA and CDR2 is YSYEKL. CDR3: CASSQEWTRGTEAFF. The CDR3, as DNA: TGCGCCAGCAGCCAAGAGTGGACGAGGGGCACTGAAGCTTTCTTT.

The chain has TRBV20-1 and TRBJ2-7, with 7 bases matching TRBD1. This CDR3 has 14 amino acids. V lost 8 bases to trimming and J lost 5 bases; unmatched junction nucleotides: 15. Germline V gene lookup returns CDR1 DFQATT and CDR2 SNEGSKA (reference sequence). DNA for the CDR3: TGCAGTCCTTCCAGGGGGAAAGGGGGCCACGAGCAGTACTTC. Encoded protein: CSPSRGKGGHEQYF.

As DNA, the CDR3 is TGCAGTGCTAAGGGGGCGCGTATCAATGAGCAGTTCTTC. Protein sequence: CSAKGARINEQFF. This rearrangement joins TRBV20-1 to TRBJ2-1, with 7 positions matching TRBD1. This CDR3 has 13 residues. Germline lookup yields CDR1 DFQATT and CDR2 SNEGSKA (reference sequence). The V segment lost 4 bases and the J segment 6 bases; nucleotides outside the gene matches: 6.

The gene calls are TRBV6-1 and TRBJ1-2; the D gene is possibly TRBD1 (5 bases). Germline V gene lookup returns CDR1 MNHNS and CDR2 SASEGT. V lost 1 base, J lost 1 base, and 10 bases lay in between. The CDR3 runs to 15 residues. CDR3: CASSEVVGDNYGYTF. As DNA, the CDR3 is TGTGCCAGCAGTGAAGTGGTAGGGGATAACTATGGCTACACCTTC.

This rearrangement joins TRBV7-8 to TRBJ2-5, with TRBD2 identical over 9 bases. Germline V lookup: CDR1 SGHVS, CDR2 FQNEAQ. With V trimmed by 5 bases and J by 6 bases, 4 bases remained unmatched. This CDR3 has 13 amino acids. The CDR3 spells CASSLLAGKTQYF. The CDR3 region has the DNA TGTGCCAGCAGCCTGCTAGCGGGAAAGACCCAGTACTTC.

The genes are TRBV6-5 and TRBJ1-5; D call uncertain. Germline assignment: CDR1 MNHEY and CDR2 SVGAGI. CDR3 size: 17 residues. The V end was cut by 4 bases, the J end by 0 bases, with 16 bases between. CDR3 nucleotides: TGTGCCAGCAGTTCAGGTTACCCCTTCTTTAGCAATCAGCCCCAGCATTTT. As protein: CASSSGYPFFSNQPQHF.

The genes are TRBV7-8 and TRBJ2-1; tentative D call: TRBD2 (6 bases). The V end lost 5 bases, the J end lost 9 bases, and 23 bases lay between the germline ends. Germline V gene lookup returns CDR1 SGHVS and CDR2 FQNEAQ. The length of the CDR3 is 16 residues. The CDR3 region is CASSPGPQRVMGEQFF. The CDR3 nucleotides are TGTGCCAGCAGCCCCGGGCCGCAGCGGGTCATGGGTGAGCAGTTCTTC.

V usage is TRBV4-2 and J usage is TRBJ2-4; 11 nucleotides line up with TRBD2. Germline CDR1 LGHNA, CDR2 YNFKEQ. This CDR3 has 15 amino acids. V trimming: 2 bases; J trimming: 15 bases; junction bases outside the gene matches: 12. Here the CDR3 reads CASSQLLIAGGLPYF. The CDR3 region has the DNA TGTGCCAGCAGCCAACTATTAATAGCGGGAGGGCTCCCGTACTTC.

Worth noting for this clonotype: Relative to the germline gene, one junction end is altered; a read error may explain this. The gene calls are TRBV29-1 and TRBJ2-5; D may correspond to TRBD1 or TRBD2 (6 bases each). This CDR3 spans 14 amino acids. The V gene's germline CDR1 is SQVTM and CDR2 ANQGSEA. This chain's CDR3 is CSVEGGPGYNEQYF. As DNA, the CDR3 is TGCAGCGTCGAAGGGGGGCCAGGCTACAATGAGCAGTACTTC.

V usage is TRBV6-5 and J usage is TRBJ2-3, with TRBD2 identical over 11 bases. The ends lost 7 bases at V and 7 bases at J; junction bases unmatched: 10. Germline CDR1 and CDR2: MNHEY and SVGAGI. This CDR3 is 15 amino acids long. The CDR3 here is CASTIAGGPGNTQYF. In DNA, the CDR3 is TGTGCCAGCACCATAGCGGGAGGGCCGGGGAATACGCAGTATTTT.

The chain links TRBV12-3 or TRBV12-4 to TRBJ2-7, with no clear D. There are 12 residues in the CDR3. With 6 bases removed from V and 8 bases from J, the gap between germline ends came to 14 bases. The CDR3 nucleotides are TGTGCCAGCAGCCTGATAGGTTGGCAGCAGTACTTC. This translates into CASSLIGWQQYF.

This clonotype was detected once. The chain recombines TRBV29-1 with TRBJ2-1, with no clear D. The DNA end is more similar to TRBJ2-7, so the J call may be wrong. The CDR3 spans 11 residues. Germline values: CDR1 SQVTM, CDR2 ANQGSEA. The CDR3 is CSGNDLNEQYF. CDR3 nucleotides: TGCAGCGGCAATGACCTCAATGAGCAGTACTTC.

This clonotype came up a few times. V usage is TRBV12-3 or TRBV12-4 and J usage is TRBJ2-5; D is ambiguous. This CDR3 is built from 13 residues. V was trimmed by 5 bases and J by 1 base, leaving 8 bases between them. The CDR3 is CASSRTSQETQYF. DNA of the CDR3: TGTGCCAGCAGTCGGACCAGCCAAGAGACCCAGTACTTC.

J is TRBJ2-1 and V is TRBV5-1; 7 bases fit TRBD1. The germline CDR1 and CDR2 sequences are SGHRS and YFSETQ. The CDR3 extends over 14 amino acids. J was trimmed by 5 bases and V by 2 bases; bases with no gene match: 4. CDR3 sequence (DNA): TGCGCCAGCAGCTTCGGACAGGCTAACAATGAGCAGTTCTTC. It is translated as CASSFGQANNEQFF.

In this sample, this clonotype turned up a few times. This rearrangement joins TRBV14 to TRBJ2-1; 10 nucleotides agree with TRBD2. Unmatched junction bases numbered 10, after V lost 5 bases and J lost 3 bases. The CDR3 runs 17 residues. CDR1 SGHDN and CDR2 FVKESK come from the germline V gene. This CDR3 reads CASSSPLASGGYNEQFF. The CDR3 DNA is TGTGCCAGCAGCTCCCCCCTAGCTAGCGGGGGCTACAATGAGCAGTTCTTC.

CDR3 amino acids: CASSQEVVKTYEQYF. The CDR3 DNA reads as TGTGCCAGCAGCCAAGAAGTGGTCAAAACCTACGAGCAGTACTTC. The chain employs TRBV4-2 and TRBJ2-7; D is unclear. Germline loops: CDR1 LGHNA, CDR2 YNFKEQ. The germline V and J ends were trimmed by 0 bases and 2 bases, with 11 bases remaining between them. This CDR3 contains 15 residues.

Written as DNA, the CDR3 is TGTGCCAGCAGTTACCCGGGACAGGGTTCATGTGAGCAGTTCTTC. This gives the protein CASSYPGQGSCEQFF. The gene calls are TRBV27 and TRBJ2-1; 9 nucleotides agree with TRBD1. The CDR3 sequence is 15 residues long. Germline loops: CDR1 MNHEY, CDR2 SMNVEV (reference sequence). V shed 4 bases and J 9 bases; nucleotides not matched to a gene: 10.

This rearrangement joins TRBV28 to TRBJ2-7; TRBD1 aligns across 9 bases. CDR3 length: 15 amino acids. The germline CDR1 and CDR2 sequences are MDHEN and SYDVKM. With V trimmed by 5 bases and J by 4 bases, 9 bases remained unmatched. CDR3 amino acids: CASSAGRTGAYEQYF. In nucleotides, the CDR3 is TGTGCCAGCAGTGCGGGGAGGACAGGGGCTTACGAGCAGTACTTC.

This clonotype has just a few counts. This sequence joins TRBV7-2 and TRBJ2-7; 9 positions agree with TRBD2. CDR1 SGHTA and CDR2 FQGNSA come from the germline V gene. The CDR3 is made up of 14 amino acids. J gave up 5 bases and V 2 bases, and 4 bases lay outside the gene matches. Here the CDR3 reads CASSLWLAGNEQYF. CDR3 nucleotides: TGTGCCAGCAGCTTATGGCTAGCGGGAAACGAGCAGTACTTC.

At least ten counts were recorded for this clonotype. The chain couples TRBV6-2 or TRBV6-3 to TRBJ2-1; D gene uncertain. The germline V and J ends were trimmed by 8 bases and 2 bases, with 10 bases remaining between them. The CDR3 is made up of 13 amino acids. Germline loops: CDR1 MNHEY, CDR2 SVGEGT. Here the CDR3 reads CASAILTYNEQFF. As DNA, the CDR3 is TGTGCCAGCGCCATCTTAACCTACAATGAGCAGTTCTTC.

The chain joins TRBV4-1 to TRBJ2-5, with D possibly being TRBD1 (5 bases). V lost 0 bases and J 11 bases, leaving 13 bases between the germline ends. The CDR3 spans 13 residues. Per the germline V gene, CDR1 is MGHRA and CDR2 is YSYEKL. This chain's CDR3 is CASSQDQGSRQYF. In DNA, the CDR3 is TGCGCCAGCAGCCAAGATCAGGGCTCCAGGCAGTACTTC.

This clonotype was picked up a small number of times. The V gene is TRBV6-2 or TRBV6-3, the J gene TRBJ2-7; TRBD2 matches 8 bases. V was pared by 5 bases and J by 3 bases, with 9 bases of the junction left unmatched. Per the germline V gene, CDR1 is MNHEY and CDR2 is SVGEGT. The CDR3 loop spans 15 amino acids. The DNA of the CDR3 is TGTGCCAGCAGTCCCGGGACTAGTGTTGTCTACGAGCAGTACTTC. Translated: CASSPGTSVVYEQYF.

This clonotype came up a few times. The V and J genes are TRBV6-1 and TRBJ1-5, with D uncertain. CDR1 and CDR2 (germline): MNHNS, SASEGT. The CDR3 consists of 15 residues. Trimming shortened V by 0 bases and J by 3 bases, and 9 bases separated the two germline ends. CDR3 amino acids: CASSEAWQNNQPQHF. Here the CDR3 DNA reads TGTGCCAGCAGTGAAGCGTGGCAGAACAATCAGCCCCAGCATTTT.

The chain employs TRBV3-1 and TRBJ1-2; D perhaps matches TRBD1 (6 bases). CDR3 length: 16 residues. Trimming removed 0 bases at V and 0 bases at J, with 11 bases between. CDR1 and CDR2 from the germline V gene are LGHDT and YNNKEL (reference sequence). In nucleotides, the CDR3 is TGTGCCAGCAGCCAAGAGCAATACAGGGCTAACTATGGCTACACCTTC. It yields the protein CASSQEQYRANYGYTF.

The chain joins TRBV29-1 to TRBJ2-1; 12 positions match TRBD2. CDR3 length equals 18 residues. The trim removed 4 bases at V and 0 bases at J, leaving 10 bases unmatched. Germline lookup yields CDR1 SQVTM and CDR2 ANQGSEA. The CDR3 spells CSVGGDTSGGSSYNEQFF. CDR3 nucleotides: TGCAGCGTTGGGGGGGATACTAGCGGGGGGAGCTCCTACAATGAGCAGTTCTTC.

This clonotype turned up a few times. CDR3: CAISEDTLGYEQYF. The CDR3 DNA is TGTGCCATCAGTGAGGATACCTTGGGGTACGAGCAGTACTTC. The rearrangement uses TRBV10-3 and TRBJ2-7; D remains unclear. The germline CDR1 and CDR2 sequences are ENHRY and SYGVKD. The length of the CDR3 is 14 residues. V was clipped by 2 bases and J by 4 bases, with 12 bases between them.